The clone carrying this T cell receptor (beta chain) was observed a few times. Its antigen is unknown. The data stem from a study of T cell repertoires in cytomegalovirus infection. Study-wide context: Through public TCR beta signatures, both CMV infection and matching HLA type were indicated. Points from the study as a whole: Summed public TCR beta family frequency identified CMV carriers bearing the relevant HLA. HLA-C-restricted CMV-specific TCR beta clonotypes prevailed in the ex vivo response.

The CDR3 loop spans 18 amino acids. The V gene lost 7 bases and the J gene lost 3 bases, with 24 bases spanning the gap. Germline V gene lookup returns CDR1 SNHLY and CDR2 FYNNEI. TCRdb analysed the reads with MiXCR anew, one entry per CDR3 protein. Of more than 400,000 distinct CDR3 sequences listed, 26% are singletons. The chain has TRBV2 and TRBJ2-2; the D gene is possibly TRBD2 (5 bases). The clonotype was recovered from a human donor in good health (CMV status not recorded). Some clones in this sample may be carry-over from other donors' samples. What was sequenced was PBMCs. CDR3 sequence reads: CASIPLVPGIGDTGELFF. The CDR3 region has the DNA TGTGCCAGCATCCCCTTAGTTCCCGGGATCGGAGACACCGGGGAGCTGTTTTTT.